What follows describes a single TCR beta chain. What it recognizes is unknown. Germline assignment: CDR1 PRHDT and CDR2 FYEKMQ (reference sequence). The CDR3 spans 14 residues. Trimming removed 0 bases from V and 0 bases from J, with 5 bases in between. The data are from a study of shared clonotypes between healthy human individuals. Naive CD8 populations comprised CD45RO-negative cells positively selected for CCR7, excluding terminally differentiated effector memory CD45RA+ cells. HIV-negative, healthy adults without recent acute infections or vaccinations were the donors. Repertoires were generated with immunoSEQ multiplex PCR, while TCRdb's copy carries only in-frame clones and drops some. The sample consists of about 2.1 million clones, more than 85% of them appearing once. Study-wide results and caveats: Sampling was confined to blood; repertoires within tissues likely differ.

V is TRBV13 and J is TRBJ1-2; D gene ambiguous. The sample was naive CD8+ T cells from PBMCs. This sequence originates from a man between 18 and 35 years old in good health. Some clones in this sample may be carry-over from other donors' samples. CDR3 protein: CASSLGQTNYGYTF. The CDR3 DNA follows: TGTGCCAGCAGCTTAGGACAGACTAACTATGGCTACACCTTC.